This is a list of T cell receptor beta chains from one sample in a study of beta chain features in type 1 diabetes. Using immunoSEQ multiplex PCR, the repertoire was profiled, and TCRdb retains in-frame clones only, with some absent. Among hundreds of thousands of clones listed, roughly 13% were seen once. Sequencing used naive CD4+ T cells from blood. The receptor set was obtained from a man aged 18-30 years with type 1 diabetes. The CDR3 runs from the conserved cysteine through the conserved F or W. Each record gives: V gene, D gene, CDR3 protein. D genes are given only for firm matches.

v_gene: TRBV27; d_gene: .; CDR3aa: CASSLTLDSPLHF
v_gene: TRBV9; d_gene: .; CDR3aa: CASSVVGTDTQYF
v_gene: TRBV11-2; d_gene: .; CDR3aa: CASSRFYGYTF
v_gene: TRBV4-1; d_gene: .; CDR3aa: CASSQPGGSGNTIYF
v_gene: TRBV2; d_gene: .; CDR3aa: CASSDGRNNEKLFF
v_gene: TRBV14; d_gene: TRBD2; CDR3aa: CASSPLWAGGRDEQFF
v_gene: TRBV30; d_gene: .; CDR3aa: CAWSVGHYGYTF
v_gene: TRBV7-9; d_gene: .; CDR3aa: CASSLEFSRLDTGELFF
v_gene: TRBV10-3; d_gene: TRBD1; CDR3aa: CAATGGMYMGEQFF
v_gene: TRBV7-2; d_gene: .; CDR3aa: CASTHRSRTGELFF
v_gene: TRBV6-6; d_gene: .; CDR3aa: CASSSSMNTEAFF
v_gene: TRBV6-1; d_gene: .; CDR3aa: CASRAQGHGPYEQYF
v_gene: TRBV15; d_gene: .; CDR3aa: CATSKGEGAGDTQYF
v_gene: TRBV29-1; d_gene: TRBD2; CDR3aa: CSVGAGLAWQETQYF
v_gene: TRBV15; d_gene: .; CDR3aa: CATSRDDRRRIDQPQHF
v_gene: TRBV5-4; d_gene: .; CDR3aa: CASSLRSGKPYGETQYF
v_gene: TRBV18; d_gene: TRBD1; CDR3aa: CASSPGTGGDSPLHF
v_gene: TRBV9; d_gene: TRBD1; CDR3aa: CASSVDREYRDEQFF